Sequencing of this T cell receptor beta chain was carried out in a study of vaccination effects on CD4 cells after COVID-19 (dated by TCRdb to between 2022 and 2023). In the study overall: In the ViraFEST assay, PBMC were stimulated with viral peptide pools, and TCR sequencing was then used to find antigen-specific CD4+ T cell clonotypes based on their expansion. Three convalescent patients were sampled early (day +14) and late (day +241, +227, +161 respectively) after vaccination. Across the study, the median time from the second dose to post-vaccine sampling was 72 days (range 14 to 241). Roughly 2 million PBMC per well were cultured in IMDM with around 5% human AB serum, 10 IU/ml IL-2 and gentamicin, plus 10 ug/ml peptides. The full study included approximately nine COVID-19 convalescent patients and several SARS-CoV-2-naive healthy vaccine recipients. The study compared SARS-CoV-2 spike-specific CD4+ TCR repertoires before and after mRNA vaccination in COVID-19 convalescent patients and infection-naive vaccine recipients. Cultures from other donors in the study were sequenced with the Oncomine TCR Beta short-read assay on an Illumina iSeq 100.

Comments on this clone: Which antigen it targets is not known. Per-base quality was not reported, and no clone a single base away is much larger than it.

Overall study results and their limits: Only a small number of convalescent patients were included, and no early post-infection timepoints were available, which limited the study. Both infection-induced and vaccine-induced clones contracted markedly at late post-vaccination timepoints, which is consistent with waning T cell responses. Among convalescent patients, the spike-reactive repertoire after vaccination was made up mainly of new vaccine-induced clones that were largely distinct from the clones induced by infection.

The protocol used for the library was the immunoSEQ multiplex PCR assay. DNA from the CD4+ T cells that had been cultured and isolated underwent TCR beta CDR3 sequencing. The authors processed their data as follows. The analysis removed non-productive TCR sequences, trimmed reads to the CDR3 region, and retained only CDR3s that were 7 or more amino acids long. The MANAFEST web app was used to pick out antigen-specific clonotypes by comparing their expansion in peptide wells with that in reference cultures. To count as positive, a clone had to show expansion at FDR<0.05 compared with the reference and with all other wells, an odds ratio above 5, and a frequency above 0.1% in two replicate wells. A clonotype was called cross-reactive if it was significantly expanded both in SARS-CoV-2 spike wells and in at least one common cold coronavirus spike condition. CDR3 similarity was assessed by Levenshtein distance with the stringdist R package, and unrooted trees were built with ape in R 3.6.1. Here the immuneACCESS table is served through TCRdb, limited to in-frame sequences with V and J called. Missing clones are a known gap in these copies; in checked studies unresolved V genes cover under half, and the rest lacks a known reason. From that table come the V and J calls and clone size; the DNA was used to work out D and trimming. This sample lists 30,000 to 35,000 clones; roughly 75% were detected once. Of the sample, under 8% is held by the ten largest clones.

After less than 13 days of culture, CD4+ T cells were isolated with the EasySep CD4+ T cell isolation kit. PCR-confirmed SARS-CoV-2 infection had occurred in convalescent patients between March and December 2020, before the Alpha, Beta and Delta variants emerged in the United States. Each participant received two doses of an mRNA SARS-CoV-2 vaccine, either BNT162b2 or mRNA-1273. Half of the culture medium was replaced with fresh IL-2-containing medium on days 3 and 7. Unless otherwise noted, each peptide stimulation condition was cultured in triplicate wells. PBMC were separated from whole blood using Ficoll-Paque Plus gradient centrifugation and were then either cryopreserved at -140C or used fresh. The QIAamp micro DNA kit was used to extract genomic DNA from the cultured CD4+ T cells. Taken from cysteine to phenylalanine, the CDR3 has 17 residues. CDR3 DNA only is kept here, 51 bases in frame from base 1. As encoded in the germline V gene, CDR1 is SGHTA while CDR2 is FQGNSA. V is trimmed back by 3 bases and J by 4 bases, and the junction contains 10 bases that no gene match accounts for.

This receptor was taken from a human donor who had a prior SARS-CoV-2 infection. Here the sequenced sample was CD4+ T cells from PBMCs cultured without peptide, taken after COVID-19 vaccination. Recombination connected TRBV7-2 to TRBJ2-7; the central 12 bases match TRBD2. The nucleotide sequence reads TGTGCCAGCAGCTTTATAAGCGCCGGGACTAGCGGGTACGAGCAGTACTTC. This gives the protein CASSFISAGTSGYEQYF.